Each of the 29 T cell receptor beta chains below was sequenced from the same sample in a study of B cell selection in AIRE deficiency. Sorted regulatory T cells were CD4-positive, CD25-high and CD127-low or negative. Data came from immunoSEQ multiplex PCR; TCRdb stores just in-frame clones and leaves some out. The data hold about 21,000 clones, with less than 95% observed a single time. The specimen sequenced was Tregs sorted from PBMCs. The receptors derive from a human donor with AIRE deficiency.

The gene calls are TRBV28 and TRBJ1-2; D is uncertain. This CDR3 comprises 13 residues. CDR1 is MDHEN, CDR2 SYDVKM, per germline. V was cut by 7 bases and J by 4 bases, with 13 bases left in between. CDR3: CASKADSPYGYTF. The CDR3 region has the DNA TGTGCCAGCAAGGCGGACTCACCCTATGGCTACACCTTC.

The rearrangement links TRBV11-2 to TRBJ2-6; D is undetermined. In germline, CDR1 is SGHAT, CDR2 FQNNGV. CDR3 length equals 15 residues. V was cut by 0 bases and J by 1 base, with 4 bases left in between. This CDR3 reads CASSLEGSGANVLTF. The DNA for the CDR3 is TGTGCCAGCAGCTTAGAAGGGTCTGGGGCCAACGTCCTGACTTTC.

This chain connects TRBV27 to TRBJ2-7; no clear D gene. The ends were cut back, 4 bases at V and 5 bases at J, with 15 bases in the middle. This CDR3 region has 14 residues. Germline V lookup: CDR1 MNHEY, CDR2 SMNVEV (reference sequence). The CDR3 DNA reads TGTGCCAGCAGTTACACACAGAAATTCCACGAGCAGTACTTC. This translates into CASSYTQKFHEQYF.

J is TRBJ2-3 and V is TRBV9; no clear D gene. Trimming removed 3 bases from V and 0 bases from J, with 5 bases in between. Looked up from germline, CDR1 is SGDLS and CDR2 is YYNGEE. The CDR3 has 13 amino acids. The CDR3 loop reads CASSASSTDTQYF. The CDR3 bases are TGTGCCAGCAGCGCATCTAGCACAGATACGCAGTATTTT.

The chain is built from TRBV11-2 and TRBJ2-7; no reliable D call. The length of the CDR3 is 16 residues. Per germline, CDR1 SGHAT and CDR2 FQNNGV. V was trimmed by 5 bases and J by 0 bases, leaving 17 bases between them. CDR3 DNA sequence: TGTGCCAGCAGCCCCCATTTCACGATTAGCTCCTACGAGCAGTACTTC. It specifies CASSPHFTISSYEQYF.

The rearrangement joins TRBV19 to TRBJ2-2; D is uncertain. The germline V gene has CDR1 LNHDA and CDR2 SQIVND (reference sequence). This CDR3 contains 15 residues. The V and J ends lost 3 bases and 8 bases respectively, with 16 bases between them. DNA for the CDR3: TGTGCCAGTAGTATTCTGGCAAGATCTTCGGGGGAGCTGTTTTTT. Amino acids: CASSILARSSGELFF.

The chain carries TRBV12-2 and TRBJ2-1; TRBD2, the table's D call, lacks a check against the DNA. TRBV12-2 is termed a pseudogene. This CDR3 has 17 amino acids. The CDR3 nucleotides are TGTGCAAGTCGCTTAGTGGGACTAGTTTCTCCCCACAATGAGCAGTTCTTC. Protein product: CASRLVGLVSPHNEQFF.

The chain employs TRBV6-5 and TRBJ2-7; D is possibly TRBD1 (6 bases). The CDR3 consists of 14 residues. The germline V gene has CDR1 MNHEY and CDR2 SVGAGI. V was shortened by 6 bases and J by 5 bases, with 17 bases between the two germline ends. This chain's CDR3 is CASSPQGRKNEQYF. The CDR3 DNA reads TGTGCCAGCAGCCCCCAGGGGAGAAAAAACGAGCAGTACTTC.

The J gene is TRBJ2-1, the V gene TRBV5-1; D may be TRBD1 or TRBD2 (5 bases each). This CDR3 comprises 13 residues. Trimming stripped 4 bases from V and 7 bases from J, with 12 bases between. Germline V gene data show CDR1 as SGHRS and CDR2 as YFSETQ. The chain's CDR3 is CASSRGSFNEQFF. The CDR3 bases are TGCGCCAGCAGCCGGGGCAGCTTTAATGAGCAGTTCTTC.

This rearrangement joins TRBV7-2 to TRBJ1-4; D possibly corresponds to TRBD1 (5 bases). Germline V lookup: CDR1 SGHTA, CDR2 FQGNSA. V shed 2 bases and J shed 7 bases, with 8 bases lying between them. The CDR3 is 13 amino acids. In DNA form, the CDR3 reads TGTGCCAGCAGCTTATGGGGGTCTGAAAAACTGTTTTTT. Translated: CASSLWGSEKLFF.

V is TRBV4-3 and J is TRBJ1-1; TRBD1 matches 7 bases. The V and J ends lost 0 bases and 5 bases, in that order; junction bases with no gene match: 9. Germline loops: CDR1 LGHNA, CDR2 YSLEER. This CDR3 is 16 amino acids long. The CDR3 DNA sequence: TGCGCCAGCAGCCAAGATCCTCGACAGGGCGGAACTGAAGCTTTCTTT. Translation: CASSQDPRQGGTEAFF.

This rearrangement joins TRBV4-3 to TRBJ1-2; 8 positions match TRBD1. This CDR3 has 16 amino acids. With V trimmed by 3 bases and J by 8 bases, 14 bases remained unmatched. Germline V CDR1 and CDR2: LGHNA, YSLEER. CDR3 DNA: TGCGCCAGCAGCCAGGACCTCCATGGGACAGGCGGCGGCTACACCTTC. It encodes CASSQDLHGTGGGYTF.

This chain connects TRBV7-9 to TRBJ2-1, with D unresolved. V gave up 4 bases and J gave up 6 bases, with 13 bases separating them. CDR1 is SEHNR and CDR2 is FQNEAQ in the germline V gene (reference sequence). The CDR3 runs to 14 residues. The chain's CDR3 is CASSWSLPRNEQFF. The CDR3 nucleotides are TGTGCCAGCAGCTGGTCACTACCCCGCAATGAGCAGTTCTTC.

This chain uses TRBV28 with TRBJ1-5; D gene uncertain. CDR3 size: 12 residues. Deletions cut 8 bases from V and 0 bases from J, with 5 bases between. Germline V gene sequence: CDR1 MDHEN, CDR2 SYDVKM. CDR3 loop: CASSNSNQPQHF. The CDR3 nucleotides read TGTGCCAGCTCGAATAGCAATCAGCCCCAGCATTTT. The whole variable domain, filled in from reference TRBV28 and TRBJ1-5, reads DVKVTQSSRYLVKRTGEKVFLECVQDMDHENMFWYRQDPGLGLRLIYFSYDVKMKEKGDIPEGYSVSREKKERFSLILESASTNQTSMYLCASSNSNQPQHFGDGTRLSIL.

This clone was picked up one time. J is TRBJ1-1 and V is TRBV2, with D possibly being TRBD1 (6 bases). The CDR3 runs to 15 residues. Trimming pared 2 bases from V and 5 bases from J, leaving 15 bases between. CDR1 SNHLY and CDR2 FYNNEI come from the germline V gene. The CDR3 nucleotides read TGTGCCAGCAGTGAACAGGCCCGGGGGCAAACTGAAGCTTTCTTT. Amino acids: CASSEQARGQTEAFF. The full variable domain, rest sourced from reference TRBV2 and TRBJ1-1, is EPEVTQTPSHQVTQMGQEVILRCVPISNHLYFYWYRQILGQKVEFLVSFYNNEISEKSEIFDDQFSVERPDGSNFTLKIRSTKLEDSAMYFCASSEQARGQTEAFFGQGTRLTVV.

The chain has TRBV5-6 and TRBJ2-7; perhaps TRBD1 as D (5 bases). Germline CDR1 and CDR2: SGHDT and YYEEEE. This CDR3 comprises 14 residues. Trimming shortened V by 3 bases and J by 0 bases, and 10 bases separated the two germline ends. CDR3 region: CASSYTGSSYEQYF. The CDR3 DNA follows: TGTGCCAGCAGCTACACAGGCAGCTCCTACGAGCAGTACTTC.

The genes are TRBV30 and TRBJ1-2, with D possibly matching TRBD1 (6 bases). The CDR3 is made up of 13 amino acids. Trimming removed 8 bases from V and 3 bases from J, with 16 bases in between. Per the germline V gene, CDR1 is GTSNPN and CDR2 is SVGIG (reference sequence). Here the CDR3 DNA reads TGTGCCCGAACCACAGGGAGGGACTATGGCTACACCTTC. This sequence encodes CARTTGRDYGYTF.

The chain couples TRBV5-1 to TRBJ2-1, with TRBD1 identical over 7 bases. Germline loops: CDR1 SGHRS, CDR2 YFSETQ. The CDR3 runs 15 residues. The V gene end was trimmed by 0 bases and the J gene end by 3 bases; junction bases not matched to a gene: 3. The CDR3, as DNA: TGCGCCAGCAGCTTGGGACAGGGCCTCTACAATGAGCAGTTCTTC. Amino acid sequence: CASSLGQGLYNEQFF.

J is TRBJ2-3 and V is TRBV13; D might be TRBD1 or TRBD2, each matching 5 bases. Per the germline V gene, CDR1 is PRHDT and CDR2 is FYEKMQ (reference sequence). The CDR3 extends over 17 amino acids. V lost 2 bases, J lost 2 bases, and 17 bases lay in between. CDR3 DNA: TGTGCCAGCAGCTTACCCCTCCGGGACGGCCACACAGATACGCAGTATTTT. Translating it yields CASSLPLRDGHTDTQYF.

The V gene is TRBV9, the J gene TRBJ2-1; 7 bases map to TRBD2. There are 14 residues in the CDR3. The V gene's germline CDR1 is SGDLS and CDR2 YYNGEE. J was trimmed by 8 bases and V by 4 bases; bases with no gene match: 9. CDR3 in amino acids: CASSPRTSFHEQFF. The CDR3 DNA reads TGTGCCAGCAGCCCCCGGACTAGTTTTCATGAGCAGTTCTTC.

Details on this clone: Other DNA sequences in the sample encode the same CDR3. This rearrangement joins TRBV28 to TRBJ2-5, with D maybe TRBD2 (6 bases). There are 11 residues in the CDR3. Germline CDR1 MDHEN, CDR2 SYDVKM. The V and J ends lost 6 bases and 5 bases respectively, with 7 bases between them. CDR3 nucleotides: TGTGCCAGCAGGGGGGGTGAGACCCAGTACTTC. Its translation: CASRGGETQYF.

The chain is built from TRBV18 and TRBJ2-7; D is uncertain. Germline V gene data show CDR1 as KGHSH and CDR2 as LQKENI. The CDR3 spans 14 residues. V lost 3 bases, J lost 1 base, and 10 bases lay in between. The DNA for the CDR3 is TGTGCCAGCTCACCCAACGGGTTATCCTACGAGCAGTACTTC. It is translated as CASSPNGLSYEQYF.

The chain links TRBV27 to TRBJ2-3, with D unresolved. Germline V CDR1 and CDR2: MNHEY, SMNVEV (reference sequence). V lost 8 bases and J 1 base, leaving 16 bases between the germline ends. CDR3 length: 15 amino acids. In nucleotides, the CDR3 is TGTGCCAGCTGCCGAGAAAGGTGGGGCACAGATACGCAGTATTTT. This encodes CASCRERWGTDTQYF.

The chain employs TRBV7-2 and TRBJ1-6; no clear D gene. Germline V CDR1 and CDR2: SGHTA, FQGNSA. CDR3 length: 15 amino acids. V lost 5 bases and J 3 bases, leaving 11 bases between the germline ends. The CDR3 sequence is CASSPRLGYNSPLHF. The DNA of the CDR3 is TGTGCCAGCAGCCCCCGCTTGGGCTATAATTCACCCCTCCACTTT.

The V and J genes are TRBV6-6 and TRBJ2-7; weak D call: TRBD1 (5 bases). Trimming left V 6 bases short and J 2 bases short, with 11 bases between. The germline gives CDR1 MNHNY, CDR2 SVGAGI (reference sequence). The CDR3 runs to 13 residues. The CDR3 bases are TGTGCCAGCAGATTTACAGGTACCTACGAGCAGTACTTC. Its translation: CASRFTGTYEQYF.

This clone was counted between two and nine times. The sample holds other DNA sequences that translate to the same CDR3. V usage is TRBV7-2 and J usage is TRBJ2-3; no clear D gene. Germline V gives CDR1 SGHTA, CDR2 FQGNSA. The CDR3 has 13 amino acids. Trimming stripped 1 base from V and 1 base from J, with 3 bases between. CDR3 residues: CASSLGGTDTQYF. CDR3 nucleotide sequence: TGTGCCAGCAGCTTAGGGGGCACAGATACGCAGTATTTT.

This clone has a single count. CDR3 coding DNA: TGTGCCACGGGTAGCGGGAGGGCCACAGATACGCAGTATTTT. Protein: CATGSGRATDTQYF. This chain links TRBV10-3 with TRBJ2-3; 11 bases map to TRBD2. Trimming at V came to 10 bases and at J to 2 bases, leaving 5 bases not matched to a gene. The CDR3 is 14 amino acids. The germline V gene encodes CDR1 ENHRY and CDR2 SYGVKD.

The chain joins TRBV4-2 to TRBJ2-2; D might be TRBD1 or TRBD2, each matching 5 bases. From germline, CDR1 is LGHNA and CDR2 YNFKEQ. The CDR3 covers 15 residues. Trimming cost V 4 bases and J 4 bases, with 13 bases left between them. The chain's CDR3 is CASSPGDVSTGELFF. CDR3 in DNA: TGTGCCAGCAGCCCCGGGGACGTAAGCACCGGGGAGCTGTTTTTT.

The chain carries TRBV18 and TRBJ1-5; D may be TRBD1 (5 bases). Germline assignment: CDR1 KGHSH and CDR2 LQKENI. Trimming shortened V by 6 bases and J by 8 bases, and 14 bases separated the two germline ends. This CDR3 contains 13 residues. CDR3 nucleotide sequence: TGTGCCAGCTCGGCGACAGCTCAGGAGCCCCAGCATTTT. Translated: CASSATAQEPQHF.